This is a list of T cell receptor beta chains from one sample in a study of T cell responses to AZD1222 COVID-19 vaccine. Clones were sequenced by immunoSEQ multiplex PCR, and TCRdb holds only the in-frame ones, with some missing. This table has 100,000 to 150,000 clones, about nine tenths appearing once. The material was peripheral blood, obtained 28 days after the second AZD1222 dose. These receptors were taken from an adult who received the AZD1222 COVID-19 vaccine. Each CDR3 is given with its conserved first and last residue. The D gene is left open where the match is weak. For some rows the clone size is stated as once, few or many, or as a class when expanded; others skip it.

CDR3	DNA	D	size	J	V
CAISESGDRSYEQYF	TGTGCCATCAGTGAGTCGGGCGACAGAAGCTACGAGCAGTACTTC	.	.	TRBJ2-7	TRBV10-3
CASSLVGTSFHTGELFF	TGTGCCAGCAGCTTAGTTGGGACTAGCTTCCACACCGGGGAGCTGTTTTTT	TRBD2	.	TRBJ2-2	TRBV11-2
CASTPDSYYNEQFF	TGTGCCAGCACACCGGACAGTTACTACAATGAGCAGTTCTTC	.	.	TRBJ2-1	TRBV6-5
CASSSQLDTEAFF	TGTGCCAGCAGCTCCCAATTGGACACTGAAGCTTTCTTT	.	.	TRBJ1-1	TRBV5-8
CASSPDRGEYGYTF	TGTGCCAGCAGCCCCGACAGGGGGGAGTATGGCTACACCTTC	TRBD1	few	TRBJ1-2	TRBV6-2/TRBV6-3
CASSHNPGTGNTIYF	TGTGCCAGCAGTCACAACCCGGGGACTGGAAACACCATATATTTT	.	.	TRBJ1-3	TRBV7-2
CASSYSWQGPNSPLHF	TGTGCCAGCAGTTACTCGTGGCAGGGACCTAATTCACCCCTCCACTTT	.	.	TRBJ1-6	TRBV6-5
CATSDTSPKGLNTGELFF	TGTGCCACCAGTGATACGTCGCCTAAAGGTCTAAACACCGGGGAGCTGTTTTTT	.	.	TRBJ2-2	TRBV24-1
CASSARVDTEAFF	TGTGCCAGCAGCGCAAGGGTTGACACTGAAGCTTTCTTT	.	.	TRBJ1-1	TRBV7-3
CAISESYSQGTEAFF	TGTGCCATCAGTGAGTCCTACAGCCAGGGGACTGAAGCTTTCTTT	.	.	TRBJ1-1	TRBV10-3
CASSLARNSGANVLTF	TGTGCCAGCAGCTTAGCCCGAAACTCTGGGGCCAACGTCCTGACTTTC	.	.	TRBJ2-6	TRBV7-6
CSVEEGETQYF	TGCAGCGTTGAAGAGGGGGAGACCCAGTACTTC	.	.	TRBJ2-5	TRBV29-1
CASSLSPGGYNSPLHF	TGTGCCAGCAGTTTATCTCCCGGGGGATATAATTCACCCCTCCACTTT	.	.	TRBJ1-6	TRBV27
CASSLDTSGGLETQYF	TGTGCCAGCAGCTTGGACACTAGCGGGGGGTTAGAGACCCAGTACTTC	TRBD2	.	TRBJ2-5	TRBV5-4
CASSGGRYNEQFF	TGTGCCAGCAGCGGCGGGCGCTACAATGAGCAGTTCTTC	.	.	TRBJ2-1	TRBV11-2
CASSLWTTGGNTEAFF	TGTGCCAGCAGTCTTTGGACAACAGGGGGGAACACTGAAGCTTTCTTT	TRBD1	once	TRBJ1-1	TRBV2
CAISEGLAGSPGELFF	TGTGCCATCAGTGAGGGATTAGCGGGGAGCCCCGGGGAGCTGTTTTTT	TRBD2	.	TRBJ2-2	TRBV10-3
CASSTAYEQYF	TGTGCCAGCAGTACCGCGTACGAGCAGTACTTC	.	.	TRBJ2-7	TRBV6-6
CAWRTGQGTEAFF	TGTGCCTGGCGGACCGGTCAGGGGACTGAAGCTTTCTTT	.	.	TRBJ1-1	TRBV30
CASSPWEGGEKLFF	TGTGCCAGCAGCCCCTGGGAAGGGGGGGAAAAACTGTTTTTT	.	.	TRBJ1-4	TRBV7-9
CASAWQQNTGELFF	TGTGCCAGCGCCTGGCAGCAGAACACCGGGGAGCTGTTTTTT	.	.	TRBJ2-2	TRBV6-5
CASNLAGQGETQYF	TGTGCCAGCAACTTAGCGGGACAGGGGGAGACCCAGTACTTC	TRBD1	.	TRBJ2-5	TRBV7-9
CASVRNILSETQYF	TGTGCCAGCGTACGGAACATCCTCTCGGAGACCCAGTACTTC	.	.	TRBJ2-5	TRBV6-6
CASSRVDGNYGYTF	TGTGCCAGTAGTAGAGTAGACGGAAACTATGGCTACACCTTC	.	.	TRBJ1-2	TRBV19
CAITSGSRSGELFF	TGTGCCATCACAAGCGGGAGTCGGTCCGGGGAGCTGTTTTTT	TRBD2	.	TRBJ2-2	TRBV10-3
CASSQGGRFVSGANVLTF	TGCGCCAGCAGCCAAGGGGGTCGGTTTGTCTCTGGGGCCAACGTCCTGACTTTC	.	once	TRBJ2-6	TRBV4-3
CASSTGLGIAGELFF	TGTGCCAGCAGTACCGGGCTGGGAATCGCCGGGGAGCTGTTTTTT	.	.	TRBJ2-2	TRBV7-9
CAVSGSGYNEQFF	TGTGCAGTCAGCGGGAGCGGCTACAATGAGCAGTTCTTC	TRBD2	.	TRBJ2-1	TRBV19
CASTGGYNEQFF	TGTGCCAGTACAGGGGGGTACAATGAGCAGTTCTTC	.	.	TRBJ2-1	TRBV19
CSGEGYTF	TGCAGCGGTGAGGGCTACACCTTC	.	.	TRBJ1-2	TRBV29-1
CASSQGNYGYTF	TGTGCCAGCAGTCAGGGGAACTATGGCTACACCTTC	.	.	TRBJ1-2	TRBV6-2/TRBV6-3
CASTKTGSEAFF	TGTGCCAGCACTAAGACAGGGTCCGAAGCTTTCTTT	TRBD1	.	TRBJ1-1	TRBV6-4
CSASSPRYYAGTDTQYF	TGCAGTGCTAGTTCCCCTCGGTACTATGCAGGGACAGATACGCAGTATTTT	.	once	TRBJ2-3	TRBV20-1
CASSQQTSTRLAGVPDTQYF	TGCGCCAGCAGCCAACAAACCTCTACTCGACTAGCGGGAGTTCCAGATACGCAGTATTTT	TRBD2	.	TRBJ2-3	TRBV4-3
CASSPGQSLYGYTF	TGTGCCAGCAGCCCGGGACAGAGTCTCTATGGCTACACCTTC	TRBD1	.	TRBJ1-2	TRBV5-6
CSASIPGTGDGYTF	TGCAGTGCTAGTATACCTGGGACAGGGGATGGCTACACCTTC	TRBD1	.	TRBJ1-2	TRBV20-1
CASSFRTASDGGNEQFF	TGTGCCAGCAGCTTCCGGACCGCCTCGGACGGGGGCAATGAGCAGTTCTTC	.	.	TRBJ2-1	TRBV7-9
CASSQTGSSYNEQFF	TGCGCCAGCAGCCAGACAGGGAGCTCCTACAATGAGCAGTTCTTC	TRBD1	.	TRBJ2-1	TRBV4-1
CASGLPRGLAGGYTGELFF	TGTGCTAGTGGTTTGCCACGGGGACTAGCGGGAGGTTACACCGGGGAGCTGTTTTTT	TRBD2	.	TRBJ2-2	TRBV12-5
CAWIPAGFTIGGETQYF	TGTGCCTGGATTCCAGCAGGATTTACCATCGGTGGCGAGACCCAGTACTTC	.	.	TRBJ2-5	TRBV30
CASSPRGMGYNEQFF	TGTGCCAGCAGCCCCCGGGGTATGGGCTACAATGAGCAGTTCTTC	.	.	TRBJ2-1	TRBV9
CAISGVNTEAFF	TGTGCCATCAGTGGGGTGAACACTGAAGCTTTCTTT	.	.	TRBJ1-1	TRBV10-3
CASSPAGSSYNEQFF	TGTGCCAGCAGCCCAGCGGGGAGCTCCTACAATGAGCAGTTCTTC	TRBD2	once	TRBJ2-1	TRBV11-3
CASSEPGQGNTEAFF	TGTGCCAGCAGTGAACCGGGCCAGGGGAACACTGAAGCTTTCTTT	.	.	TRBJ1-1	TRBV6-1
CSGLAFLGYTF	TGCAGTGGCCTAGCCTTCTTGGGCTACACCTTC	.	.	TRBJ1-2	TRBV20-1
CASSTGPGYGYTF	TGTGCCAGCAGCACAGGGCCCGGGTATGGCTACACCTTC	.	.	TRBJ1-2	TRBV2
CASSYDRSGNSPLHF	TGTGCCAGCAGTTACGACCGGAGTGGTAATTCACCCCTCCACTTT	.	.	TRBJ1-6	TRBV6-6
CSASTGRDTEAFF	TGCAGTGCTAGTACCGGAAGGGATACTGAAGCTTTCTTT	.	once	TRBJ1-1	TRBV20-1
CASSMGRVFLSQETQYF	TGTGCCAGTAGTATGGGCAGGGTGTTTTTGAGCCAAGAGACCCAGTACTTC	.	.	TRBJ2-5	TRBV19
CASSYPDSGYGYTF	TGTGCCAGCAGTTACCCCGACAGCGGATATGGCTACACCTTC	.	.	TRBJ1-2	TRBV6-2/TRBV6-3
CASSIPGGPGELFF	TGTGCCAGTAGTATCCCAGGGGGCCCCGGGGAGCTGTTTTTT	TRBD1	.	TRBJ2-2	TRBV19
CASSLAGPFSGNTIYF	TGTGCCAGCAGCTTAGCGGGACCGTTCTCTGGAAACACCATATATTTT	.	.	TRBJ1-3	TRBV7-2
CATRGRGSDTQYF	TGTGCCACCAGAGGACGGGGGTCAGATACGCAGTATTTT	.	.	TRBJ2-3	TRBV24-1
CASSQGQGGSPLHF	TGTGCCAGCAGCCAGGGACAGGGAGGGTCACCCCTCCACTTT	TRBD1	.	TRBJ1-6	TRBV7-9
CASSQEHLNTEAFF	TGCGCCAGCAGCCAAGAACACTTGAACACTGAAGCTTTCTTT	.	.	TRBJ1-1	TRBV4-1